The rows below give T cell receptor beta chains drawn from one sample of a study of spatial heterogeneity in lung cancer. MiXCR was run by TCRdb on the 5' RACE reads, yielding one entry per CDR3 protein. The table has about 41,000 distinct CDR3 sequences, around 11% seen once. The specimen comprised PBMCs, sampled at surgery. The receptor set was obtained from a female donor with early-stage non-small cell lung cancer. The CDR3 runs from the conserved cysteine through the conserved F or W.

V gene: TRBV29-1
J gene: TRBJ2-5
CDR3 length: 14
CDR3 protein: CSVDPSASQETQYF

V gene: TRBV28
J gene: TRBJ2-1
CDR3 length: 15
CDR3 protein: CASSPTGRLSDEQFF

V gene: TRBV20-1
J gene: TRBJ2-1
CDR3 length: 15
CDR3 protein: CSAIKLAGSYNEQFF

V gene: TRBV2
J gene: TRBJ1-2
CDR3 length: 13
CDR3 protein: CASSEEASRGYTF

V gene: TRBV5-6
J gene: TRBJ1-2
CDR3 length: 14
CDR3 protein: CASSLVGGDYGYTF

V gene: TRBV9
J gene: TRBJ1-1
CDR3 length: 14
CDR3 protein: CASTPTGYTTEAFF

V gene: TRBV5-1
J gene: TRBJ1-1
CDR3 length: 15
CDR3 protein: CASRPEGRRATEAFF

V gene: TRBV29-1
J gene: TRBJ2-3
CDR3 length: 12
CDR3 protein: CSLGFGTDTQYF

V gene: TRBV10-3
J gene: TRBJ2-3
CDR3 length: 15
CDR3 protein: CAISPLGGGTDTQYF

V gene: TRBV4-1
J gene: TRBJ2-1
CDR3 length: 15
CDR3 protein: CASSQEAGVGYEQFF

V gene: TRBV5-1
J gene: TRBJ1-3
CDR3 length: 14
CDR3 protein: CASSLGFSGNTIYF

V gene: TRBV27
J gene: TRBJ2-7
CDR3 length: 16
CDR3 protein: CASNPTGAGASYEQYF

V gene: TRBV29-1
J gene: TRBJ2-1
CDR3 length: 14
CDR3 protein: CSVEDRRRYNEQFF

V gene: TRBV4-2
J gene: TRBJ1-2
CDR3 length: 16
CDR3 protein: CASSQDPGSWNYGYTF

V gene: TRBV4-3
J gene: TRBJ2-4
CDR3 length: 13
CDR3 protein: CASSQGVKNIQYF

V gene: TRBV6-5
J gene: TRBJ1-2
CDR3 length: 14
CDR3 protein: CASSPGGALYGYTF

V gene: TRBV5-6
J gene: TRBJ2-7
CDR3 length: 13
CDR3 protein: CASSFATSYEQYF

V gene: TRBV28
J gene: TRBJ2-7
CDR3 length: 14
CDR3 protein: CASSPYGGGYEQYF

V gene: TRBV6-2/TRBV6-3
J gene: TRBJ1-4
CDR3 length: 14
CDR3 protein: CASSRGQRNEKLFF

V gene: TRBV19
J gene: TRBJ2-7
CDR3 length: 13
CDR3 protein: CASSSRSVGEQYF

V gene: TRBV20-1
J gene: TRBJ2-1
CDR3 length: 18
CDR3 protein: CSALAGGPLLRSYNEQFF

V gene: TRBV6-5
J gene: TRBJ2-4
CDR3 length: 14
CDR3 protein: CATFQTGGRNIQYF

V gene: TRBV20-1
J gene: TRBJ1-2
CDR3 length: 15
CDR3 protein: CSAPPTSWENYGYTF

V gene: TRBV7-6
J gene: TRBJ1-3
CDR3 length: 18
CDR3 protein: CASSLGQGATASGNTIYF

V gene: TRBV10-3
J gene: TRBJ2-7
CDR3 length: 16
CDR3 protein: CAISDTLAEGFYEQYF

V gene: TRBV12-3/TRBV12-4
J gene: TRBJ2-1
CDR3 length: 13
CDR3 protein: CASSEEKYNEQFF

V gene: TRBV7-2
J gene: TRBJ1-6
CDR3 length: 15
CDR3 protein: CASSTGGGINSPLHF

V gene: TRBV7-2
J gene: TRBJ1-5
CDR3 length: 15
CDR3 protein: CASSLGRGGNQPQHF

V gene: TRBV6-4
J gene: TRBJ1-1
CDR3 length: 14
CDR3 protein: CASSEKTEATEAFF

V gene: TRBV5-1
J gene: TRBJ2-5
CDR3 length: 14
CDR3 protein: CASSLGSLQETQYF

V gene: TRBV9
J gene: TRBJ2-5
CDR3 length: 16
CDR3 protein: CASSVVGIAGQETQYF

V gene: TRBV7-9
J gene: TRBJ2-1
CDR3 length: 14
CDR3 protein: CASSLGNAGNEQFF

V gene: TRBV4-3
J gene: TRBJ2-4
CDR3 length: 15
CDR3 protein: CASSQDYGYGSIQYF

V gene: TRBV5-1
J gene: TRBJ1-2
CDR3 length: 15
CDR3 protein: CASSLATGSLDGYTF

V gene: TRBV5-1
J gene: TRBJ2-3
CDR3 length: 16
CDR3 protein: CASRTGDGTRTDTQYF

V gene: TRBV7-2
J gene: TRBJ1-2
CDR3 length: 16
CDR3 protein: CASSPRMGQASDGYTF

V gene: TRBV18
J gene: TRBJ2-5
CDR3 length: 15
CDR3 protein: CASSPQRRGAETQYF

V gene: TRBV20-1
J gene: TRBJ2-7
CDR3 length: 13
CDR3 protein: CSAPGTGIYEQYF

V gene: TRBV4-2
J gene: TRBJ2-1
CDR3 length: 15
CDR3 protein: CASSQDFTGFNEQFF

V gene: TRBV4-3
J gene: TRBJ1-3
CDR3 length: 15
CDR3 protein: CASSQWGYSGNTIYF

V gene: TRBV27
J gene: TRBJ1-5
CDR3 length: 15
CDR3 protein: CASSLSTGFNQPQHF